The present T cell receptor beta chain was sequenced within a study of control samples from healthy donors and cancer patients. Repertoires were generated with immunoSEQ multiplex PCR, while TCRdb's copy carries only in-frame clones and drops some. Of roughly 150,000 clones listed, roughly 92% are singletons. V lost 1 base, J lost 5 bases, and 10 bases stayed unmatched. The CDR3 extends over 16 amino acids. Germline CDR1 is LNHNV and CDR2 is YYDKDF (reference sequence). This chain uses TRBV15 with TRBJ1-2, with 7 bases fitting TRBD1. Specimen: blood. The receptor comes from a man between 50 and 59 years old in good health. DNA of the CDR3: TGTGCCACCAGCAGAGGGGCGACAGGGAAAGGGTATGGCTACACCTTC. Amino acids: CATSRGATGKGYGYTF. Full variable domain (remainder filled in from reference TRBV15 and TRBJ1-2): DAMVIQNPRYQVTQFGKPVTLSCSQTLNHNVMYWYQQKSSQAPKLLFHYYDKDFNNEADTPDNFQSRRPNTSFCFLDIRSPGLGDTAMYLCATSRGATGKGYGYTFGSGTRLTVV.